The present TCR beta chain was sequenced within a study of radiotherapy plus CTLA-4 blockade in lung cancer. Whole-study context: Among enrolled patients, less than 20% responded and 25% to 35% achieved disease control. Study-level results: Increased serum interferon-beta after radiation also reportedly predicted response strongly. An expansion of tumor-derived TCR clones occurred in blood after radiotherapy plus ipilimumab.

Focal radiation plus CTLA-4 blockade with ipilimumab was given to patients with chemo-refractory metastatic non-small-cell lung cancer. For this clone: Its antigen is unidentified.

The repertoire was sequenced with immunoSEQ multiplex PCR; TCRdb's copy has only in-frame clones and lacks some. The sample records about 60,000 clones, over 70% being singletons. Trimming removed 4 bases at V and 5 bases at J, with 26 bases between. This CDR3 is 19 amino acids long. Germline CDR1 reads MDHEN; CDR2 reads SYDVKM. V gene TRBV28 combines with J gene TRBJ2-2; a possible D gene is TRBD2 (5 bases). The sample in question was peripheral blood, obtained from a patient treated with radiotherapy plus ipilimumab. This receptor was identified in a human donor with non-small cell lung cancer who had a partial response to radiotherapy plus ipilimumab. Written as DNA, the CDR3 is TGTGCCAGCAGTTCCCGAAGGATTTTGACTGGGGAGACAACCGGGGAGCTGTTTTTT. It codes for CASSSRRILTGETTGELFF.